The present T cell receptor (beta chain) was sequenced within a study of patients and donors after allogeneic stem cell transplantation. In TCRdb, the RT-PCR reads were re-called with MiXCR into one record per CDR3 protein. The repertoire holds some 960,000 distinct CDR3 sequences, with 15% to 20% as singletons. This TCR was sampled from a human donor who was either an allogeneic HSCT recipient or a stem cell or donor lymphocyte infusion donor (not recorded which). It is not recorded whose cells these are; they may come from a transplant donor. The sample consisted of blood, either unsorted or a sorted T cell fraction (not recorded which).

DNA for the CDR3: TGCGCCAGCAGCGCTCTAGCGGCCTCCTACGAGCAGTACTTC. Protein: CASSALAASYEQYF. The rearrangement joins TRBV5-1 to TRBJ2-7; 7 bases are shared with TRBD2. Per germline, CDR1 SGHRS and CDR2 YFSETQ. V shed 4 bases, J shed 0 bases, and the junction held 4 bases outside the gene matches. This CDR3 is built from 14 residues.